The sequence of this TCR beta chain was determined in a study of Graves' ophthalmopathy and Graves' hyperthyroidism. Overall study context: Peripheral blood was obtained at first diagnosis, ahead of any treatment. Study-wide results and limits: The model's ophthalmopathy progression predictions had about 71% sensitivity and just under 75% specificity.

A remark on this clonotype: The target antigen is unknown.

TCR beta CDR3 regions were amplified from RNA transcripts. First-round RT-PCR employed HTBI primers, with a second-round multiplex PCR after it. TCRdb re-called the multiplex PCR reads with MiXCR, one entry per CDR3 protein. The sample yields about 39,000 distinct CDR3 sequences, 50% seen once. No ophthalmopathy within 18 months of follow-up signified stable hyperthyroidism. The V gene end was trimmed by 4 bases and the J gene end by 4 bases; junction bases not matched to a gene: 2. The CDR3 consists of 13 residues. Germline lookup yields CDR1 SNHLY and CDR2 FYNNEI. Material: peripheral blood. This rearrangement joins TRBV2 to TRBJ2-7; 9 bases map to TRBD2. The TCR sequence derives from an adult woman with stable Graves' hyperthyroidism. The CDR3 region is CASSASGIYEQYF. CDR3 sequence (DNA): TGTGCCAGCAGTGCTAGCGGGATATACGAGCAGTACTTC.